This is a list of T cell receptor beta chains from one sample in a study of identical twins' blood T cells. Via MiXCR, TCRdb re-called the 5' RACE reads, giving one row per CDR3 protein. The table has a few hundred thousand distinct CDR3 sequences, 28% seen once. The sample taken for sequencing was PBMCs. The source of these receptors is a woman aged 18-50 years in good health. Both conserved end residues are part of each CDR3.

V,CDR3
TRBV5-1,CASSLAAHSSYEQYF
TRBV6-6,CASSGESGELFF
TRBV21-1,CASSKVCREGEKLFF
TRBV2,CASRWGLSNQPQHF
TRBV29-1,CSVEGGPTGTRNTEAFF
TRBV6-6,CASRTSGGIGELFF
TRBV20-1,CSAREGADFYGYTF
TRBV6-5,CASSQKARPLSTDTQYF
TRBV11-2,CASSQNRDTQYF
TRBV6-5,CASSYSILGETQYF
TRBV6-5,CASIIAPQGCYTF
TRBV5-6,CASSLAGPTEAFF
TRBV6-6,CASSTSGQPNTEAFF
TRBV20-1,CSASTSGDQDEQYF
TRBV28,CASSRGDRVWTEAFF
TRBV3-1,CASSQDLEVGAFF
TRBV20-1,CSASRDRFNQPQHF
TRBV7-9,CASSLMRDLTEAFF
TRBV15,CATSRFNEQFF
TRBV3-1,CASSTKGYQPQHF
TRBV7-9,CASSYRTEQETQYF
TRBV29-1,CSAAGGTQGTEAFF
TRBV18,CASSPDTPGGNTIYF
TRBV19,CASSILARITGELFF
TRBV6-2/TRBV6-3,CASNGRTRNTEAFF
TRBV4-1,CASGAPSGADNEQFF
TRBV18,CANSSPGDLTEAFF
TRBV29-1,CSVGNPGDTGELFF
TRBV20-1,CSVKGRGLTEAFF
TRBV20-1,CSARDLAVTQYF
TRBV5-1,CASSLVTGNTEAFF
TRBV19,CASSVGFTGELFF
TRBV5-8,CASSLVREEAFF
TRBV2,CARGGGQRNSPLHF
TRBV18,CASSQGTGLTEAFF
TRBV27,CASSLSRRRANYGYTF